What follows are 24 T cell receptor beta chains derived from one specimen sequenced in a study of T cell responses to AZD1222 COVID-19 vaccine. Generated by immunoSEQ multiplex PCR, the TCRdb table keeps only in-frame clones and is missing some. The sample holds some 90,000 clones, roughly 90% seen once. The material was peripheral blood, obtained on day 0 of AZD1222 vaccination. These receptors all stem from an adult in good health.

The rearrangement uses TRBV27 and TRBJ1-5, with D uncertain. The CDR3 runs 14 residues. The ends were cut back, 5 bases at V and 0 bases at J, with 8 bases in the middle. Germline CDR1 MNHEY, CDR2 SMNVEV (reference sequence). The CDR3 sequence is CASSQQYSNQPQHF. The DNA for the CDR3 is TGTGCCAGCAGTCAACAGTATAGCAATCAGCCCCAGCATTTT.

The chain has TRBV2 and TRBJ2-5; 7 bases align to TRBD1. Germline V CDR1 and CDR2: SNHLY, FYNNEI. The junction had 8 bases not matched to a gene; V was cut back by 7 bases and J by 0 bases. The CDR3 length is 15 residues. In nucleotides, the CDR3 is TGTGCCAGCACCCCGGACAGGAGGTACCAAGAGACCCAGTACTTC. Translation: CASTPDRRYQETQYF.

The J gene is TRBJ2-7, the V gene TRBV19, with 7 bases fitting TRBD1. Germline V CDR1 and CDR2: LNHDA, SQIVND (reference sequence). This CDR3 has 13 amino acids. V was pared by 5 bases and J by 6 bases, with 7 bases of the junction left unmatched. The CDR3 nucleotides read TGTGCCAGTAGTCCCCAACAGGGGACCGAGCAGTACTTC. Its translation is CASSPQQGTEQYF.

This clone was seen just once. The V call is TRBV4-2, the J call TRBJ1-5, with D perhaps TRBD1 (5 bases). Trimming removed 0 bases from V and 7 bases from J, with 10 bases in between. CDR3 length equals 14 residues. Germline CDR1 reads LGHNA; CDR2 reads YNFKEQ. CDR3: CASSQDGQLQPQHF. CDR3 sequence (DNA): TGTGCCAGCAGCCAAGACGGACAATTACAGCCCCAGCATTTT.

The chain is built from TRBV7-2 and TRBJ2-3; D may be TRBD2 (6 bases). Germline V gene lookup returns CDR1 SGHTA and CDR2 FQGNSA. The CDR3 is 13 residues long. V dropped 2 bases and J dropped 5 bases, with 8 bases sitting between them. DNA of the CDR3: TGTGCCAGCAGCTTACGGCGGGGAGATACGCAGTATTTT. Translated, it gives CASSLRRGDTQYF.

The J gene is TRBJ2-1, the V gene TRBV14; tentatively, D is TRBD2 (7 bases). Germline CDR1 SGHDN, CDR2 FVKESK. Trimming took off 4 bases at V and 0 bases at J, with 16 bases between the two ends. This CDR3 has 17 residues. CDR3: CASSPKRGGGSYNEQFF. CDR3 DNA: TGTGCCAGCAGCCCGAAGAGAGGGGGGGGCTCCTACAATGAGCAGTTCTTC. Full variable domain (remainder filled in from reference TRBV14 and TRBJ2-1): EAGVTQFPSHSVIEKGQTVTLRCDPISGHDNLYWYRRVMGKEIKFLLHFVKESKQDESGMPNNRFLAERTGGTYSTLKVQPAELEDSGVYFCASSPKRGGGSYNEQFFGPGTRLTVL.

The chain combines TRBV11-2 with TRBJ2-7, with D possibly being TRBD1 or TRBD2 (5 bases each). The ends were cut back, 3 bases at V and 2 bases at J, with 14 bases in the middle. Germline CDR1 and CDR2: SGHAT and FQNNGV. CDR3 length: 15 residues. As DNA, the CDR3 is TGTGCCAGCAGCTTGGGCTGGGGGTCCCCCTACGAGCAGTACTTC. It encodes CASSLGWGSPYEQYF.

The CDR3 loop reads CASSWDLTSGNTIYF. The CDR3, as DNA: TGTGCCAGCAGTTGGGATCTCACTTCTGGAAACACCATATATTTT. This chain uses TRBV6-5 with TRBJ1-3, with D unresolved. The CDR3 extends over 15 amino acids. The germline gives CDR1 MNHEY, CDR2 SVGAGI. Trimming took off 4 bases at V and 1 base at J, with 11 bases between the two ends.

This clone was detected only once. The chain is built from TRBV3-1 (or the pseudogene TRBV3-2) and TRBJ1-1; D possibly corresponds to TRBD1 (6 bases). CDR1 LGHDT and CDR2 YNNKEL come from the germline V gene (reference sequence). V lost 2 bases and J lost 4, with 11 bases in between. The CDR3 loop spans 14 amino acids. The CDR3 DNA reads TGTGCCAGCAGCCAACGGGGGCCCGGCACTGAAGCTTTCTTT. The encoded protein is CASSQRGPGTEAFF.

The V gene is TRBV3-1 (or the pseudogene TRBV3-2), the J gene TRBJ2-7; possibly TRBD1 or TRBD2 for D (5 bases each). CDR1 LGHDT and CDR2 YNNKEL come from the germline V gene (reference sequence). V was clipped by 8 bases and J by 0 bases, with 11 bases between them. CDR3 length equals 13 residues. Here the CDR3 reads CASGDAFSYEQYF. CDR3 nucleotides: TGTGCCAGCGGGGACGCCTTCTCCTACGAGCAGTACTTC.

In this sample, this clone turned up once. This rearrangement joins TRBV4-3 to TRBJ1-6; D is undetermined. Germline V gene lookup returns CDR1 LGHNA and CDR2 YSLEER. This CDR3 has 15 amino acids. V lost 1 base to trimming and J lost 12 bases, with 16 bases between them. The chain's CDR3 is CASSQVATLLGPLHF. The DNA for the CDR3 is TGCGCCAGCAGCCAAGTTGCCACGCTTTTAGGACCCCTCCACTTT.

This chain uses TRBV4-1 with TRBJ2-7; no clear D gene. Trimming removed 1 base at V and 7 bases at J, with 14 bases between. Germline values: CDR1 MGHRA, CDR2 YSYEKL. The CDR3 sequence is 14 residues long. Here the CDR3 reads CASSQARFLGEQYF. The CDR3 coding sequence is TGCGCCAGCAGCCAAGCGCGGTTTTTAGGGGAGCAGTACTTC.

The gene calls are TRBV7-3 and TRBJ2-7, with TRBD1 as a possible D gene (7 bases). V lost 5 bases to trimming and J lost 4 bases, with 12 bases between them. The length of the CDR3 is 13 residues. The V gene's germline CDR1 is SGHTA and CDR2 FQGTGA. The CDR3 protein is CASSPTGTYEQYF. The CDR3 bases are TGTGCCAGCAGCCCGACAGGGACTTACGAGCAGTACTTC.

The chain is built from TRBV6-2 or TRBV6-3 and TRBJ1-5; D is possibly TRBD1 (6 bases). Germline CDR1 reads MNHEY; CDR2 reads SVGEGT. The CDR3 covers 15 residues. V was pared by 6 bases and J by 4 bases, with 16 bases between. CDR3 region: CASSPTGQGNQPQHF. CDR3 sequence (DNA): TGTGCCAGCAGCCCCACGGGTCAGGGGAATCAGCCCCAGCATTTT.

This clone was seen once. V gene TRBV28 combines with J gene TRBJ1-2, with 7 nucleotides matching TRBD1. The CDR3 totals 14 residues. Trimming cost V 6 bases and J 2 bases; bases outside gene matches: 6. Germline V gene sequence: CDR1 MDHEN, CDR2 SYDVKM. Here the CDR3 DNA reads TGTGCCAGCAGAACACCGGGACAGAACTATGGCTACACCTTC. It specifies CASRTPGQNYGYTF.

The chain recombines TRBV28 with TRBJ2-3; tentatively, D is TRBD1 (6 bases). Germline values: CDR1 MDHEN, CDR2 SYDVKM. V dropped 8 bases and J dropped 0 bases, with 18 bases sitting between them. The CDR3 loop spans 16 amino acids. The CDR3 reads CASRLRGHLSTDTQYF. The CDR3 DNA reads TGTGCCAGCCGCCTTCGGGGACACCTAAGCACAGATACGCAGTATTTT. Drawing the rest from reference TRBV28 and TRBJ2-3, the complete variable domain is DVKVTQSSRYLVKRTGEKVFLECVQDMDHENMFWYRQDPGLGLRLIYFSYDVKMKEKGDIPEGYSVSREKKERFSLILESASTNQTSMYLCASRLRGHLSTDTQYFGPGTRLTVL.

CDR3 coding DNA: TGTGCCAGTAGTATAACCCCAAGGGGCCACTACGAGCAGTACTTC. Its translation: CASSITPRGHYEQYF. The chain uses TRBV19 and TRBJ2-7; D perhaps matches TRBD1 (5 bases). Looked up from germline, CDR1 is LNHDA and CDR2 is SQIVND (reference sequence). The CDR3 covers 15 residues. V dropped 2 bases and J dropped 3 bases, with 14 bases sitting between them.

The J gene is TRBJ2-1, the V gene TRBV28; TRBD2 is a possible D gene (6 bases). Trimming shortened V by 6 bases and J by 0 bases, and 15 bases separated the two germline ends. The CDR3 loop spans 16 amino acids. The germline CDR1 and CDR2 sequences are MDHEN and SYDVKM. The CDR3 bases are TGTGCCAGCAGAACCCTAGCGAGCTTCTCCTACAATGAGCAGTTCTTC. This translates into CASRTLASFSYNEQFF.

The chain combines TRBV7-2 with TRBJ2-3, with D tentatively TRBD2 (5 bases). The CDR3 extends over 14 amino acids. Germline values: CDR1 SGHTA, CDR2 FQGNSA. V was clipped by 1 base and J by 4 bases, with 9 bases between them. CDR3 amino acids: CASSLVATPDTQYF. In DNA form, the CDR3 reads TGTGCCAGCAGCTTAGTAGCGACTCCAGATACGCAGTATTTT.

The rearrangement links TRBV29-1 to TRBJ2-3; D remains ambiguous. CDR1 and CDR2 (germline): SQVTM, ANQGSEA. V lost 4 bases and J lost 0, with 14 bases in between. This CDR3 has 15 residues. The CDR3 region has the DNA TGCAGCGTTGTACCGGGCTTAACTAGCACAGATACGCAGTATTTT. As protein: CSVVPGLTSTDTQYF.

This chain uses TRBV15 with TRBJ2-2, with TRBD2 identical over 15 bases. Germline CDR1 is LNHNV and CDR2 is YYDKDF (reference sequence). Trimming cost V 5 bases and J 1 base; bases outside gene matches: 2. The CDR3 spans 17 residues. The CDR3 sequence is CATSGLAGGVNTGELFF. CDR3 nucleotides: TGTGCCACCAGCGGACTAGCGGGAGGGGTGAACACCGGGGAGCTGTTTTTT.

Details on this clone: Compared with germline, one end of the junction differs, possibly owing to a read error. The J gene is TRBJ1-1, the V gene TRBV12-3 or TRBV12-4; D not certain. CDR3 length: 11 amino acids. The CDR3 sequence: CASSETAEAFF. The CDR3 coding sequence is TGTGCCAGCAGTGAGACCGCTGAGGCTTTCTTT.

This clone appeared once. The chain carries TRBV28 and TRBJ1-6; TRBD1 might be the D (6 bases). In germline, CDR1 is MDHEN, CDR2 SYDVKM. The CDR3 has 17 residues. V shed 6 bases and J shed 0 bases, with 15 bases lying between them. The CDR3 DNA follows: TGTGCCAGCAGCCCGGAGGGGGAGAGCTCCTATAATTCACCCCTCCACTTT. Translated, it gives CASSPEGESSYNSPLHF.

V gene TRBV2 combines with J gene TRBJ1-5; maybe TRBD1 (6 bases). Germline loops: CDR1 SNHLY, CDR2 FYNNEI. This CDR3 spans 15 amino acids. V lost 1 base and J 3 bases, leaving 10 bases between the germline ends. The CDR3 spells CASSEEGGPNQPQHF. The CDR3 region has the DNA TGTGCCAGCAGTGAAGAGGGGGGCCCCAATCAGCCCCAGCATTTT.